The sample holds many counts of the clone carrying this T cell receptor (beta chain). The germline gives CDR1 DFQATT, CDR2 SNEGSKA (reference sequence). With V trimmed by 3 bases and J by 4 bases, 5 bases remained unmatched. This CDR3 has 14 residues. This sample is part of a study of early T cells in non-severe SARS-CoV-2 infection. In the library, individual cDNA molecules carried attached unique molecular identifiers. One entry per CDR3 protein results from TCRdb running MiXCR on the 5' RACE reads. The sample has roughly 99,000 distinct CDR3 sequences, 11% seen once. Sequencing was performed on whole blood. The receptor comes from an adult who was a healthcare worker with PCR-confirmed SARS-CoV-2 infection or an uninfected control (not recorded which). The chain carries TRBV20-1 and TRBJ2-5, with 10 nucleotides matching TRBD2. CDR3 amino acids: CSASSASGRETQYF. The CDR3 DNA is TGCAGTGCTAGTTCCGCTAGCGGGAGAGAGACCCAGTACTTC.